This TCR beta chain was sequenced in a study of blood T cell repertoires in COVID-19. This table comes from immunoSEQ multiplex PCR, and its TCRdb copy is limited to in-frame clones, with some not included. There are 90,000 or so clones in the sample; 86% occur only once, and 1.2% lies in the top ten. Looked up from germline, CDR1 is SGHDN and CDR2 is FVKESK. Trimming left V 0 bases short and J 0 bases short, with 11 bases between. CDR3 size: 16 residues. Sequences were obtained from peripheral blood. The sequence was obtained from an elderly man with active or convalescent COVID-19. The chain joins TRBV14 to TRBJ1-1; a possible D gene is TRBD1 (5 bases). Here the CDR3 DNA reads TGTGCCAGCAGCCAAGATTTTAGGGGCTTGAACACTGAAGCTTTCTTT. Translation gives CASSQDFRGLNTEAFF.